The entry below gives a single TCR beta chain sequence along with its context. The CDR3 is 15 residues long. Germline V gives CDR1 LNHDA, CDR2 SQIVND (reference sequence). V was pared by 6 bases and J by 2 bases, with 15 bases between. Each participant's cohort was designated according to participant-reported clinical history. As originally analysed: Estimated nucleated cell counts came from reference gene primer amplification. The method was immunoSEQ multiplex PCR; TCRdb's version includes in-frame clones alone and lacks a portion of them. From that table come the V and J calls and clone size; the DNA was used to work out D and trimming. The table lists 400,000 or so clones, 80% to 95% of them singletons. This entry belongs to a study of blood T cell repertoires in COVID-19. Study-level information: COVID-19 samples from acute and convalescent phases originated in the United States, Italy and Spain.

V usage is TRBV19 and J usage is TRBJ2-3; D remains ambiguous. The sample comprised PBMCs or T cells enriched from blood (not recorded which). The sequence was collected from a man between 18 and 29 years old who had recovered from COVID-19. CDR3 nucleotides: TGTGCCAGTAGCCCAAGGCGAGGAATCACAGATACGCAGTATTTT. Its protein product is CASSPRRGITDTQYF.